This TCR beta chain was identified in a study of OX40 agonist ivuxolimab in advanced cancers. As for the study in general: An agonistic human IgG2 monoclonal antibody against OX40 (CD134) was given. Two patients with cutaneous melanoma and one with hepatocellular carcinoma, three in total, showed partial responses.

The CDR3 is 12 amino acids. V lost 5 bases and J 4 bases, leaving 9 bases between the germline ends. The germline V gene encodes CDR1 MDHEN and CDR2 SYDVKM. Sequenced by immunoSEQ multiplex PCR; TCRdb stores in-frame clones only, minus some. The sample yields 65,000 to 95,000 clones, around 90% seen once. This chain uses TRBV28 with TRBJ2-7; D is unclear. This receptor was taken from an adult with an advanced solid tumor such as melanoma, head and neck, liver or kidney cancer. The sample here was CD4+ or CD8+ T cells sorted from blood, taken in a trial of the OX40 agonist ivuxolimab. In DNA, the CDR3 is TGTGCCAGCAGTACCCCAACGTACGAGCAGTACTTC. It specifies CASSTPTYEQYF.